This T cell receptor beta chain is from a study of OX40 agonist ivuxolimab in advanced cancers. General observations from the study: Certain nonresponders likewise exhibited a low normalized T-cell clonal expansion.

Germline V gene sequence: CDR1 MDHEN, CDR2 SYDVKM. The CDR3 contains 13 residues. V lost 8 bases and J 0 bases, leaving 7 bases between the germline ends. On this clone itself: What it recognizes is unknown.

Method: immunoSEQ multiplex PCR; TCRdb's copy keeps in-frame clones and lacks some. The data contain under 45,000 clones, approximately 81% of them seen just once; the ten biggest clones take up 13%. The specimen comprised CD4+ or CD8+ T cells sorted from blood, sampled in a trial of the OX40 agonist ivuxolimab. V gene TRBV28 combines with J gene TRBJ2-2; D remains ambiguous. The sequence came from an adult with an advanced solid tumor such as melanoma, head and neck, liver or kidney cancer. This CDR3 is CASLQTNTGELFF. The CDR3 DNA reads as TGTGCCAGCCTGCAAACGAACACCGGGGAGCTGTTTTTT.